These T cell receptor beta chains were read from a single sample in a study of control samples from healthy donors and cancer patients. Sequencing was performed with immunoSEQ multiplex PCR; in TCRdb, only in-frame clones are kept and a portion is missing. This sample yields about 250,000 clones, of which over 75% are seen a single time; less than 15% belongs to the top ten. Input material: PBMCs. Source of these receptors: a woman aged 55-69 years with lung cancer. The CDR3 runs from the conserved cysteine through the conserved F or W. The D gene is left open where the match is weak. For some rows the clone size is stated as once, few or many, or as a class when expanded; others skip it.

D gene,V gene,clone size,CDR3 protein
TRBD2,TRBV5-1,.,CASSVTSGGATDTQYF
TRBD1,TRBV19,.,CASSTGQSSGNTIYF
TRBD1,TRBV2,.,CASSAGQASYEQYF
.,TRBV6-5,.,CALTPGVGETQYF
TRBD1,TRBV6-2/TRBV6-3,.,CASSQNRGRDTQYF
.,TRBV15,few,CATSRGTDSNQPQHF
.,TRBV5-1,.,CASKQGWNTEAFF
.,TRBV5-1,.,CASSLTGTLTDTQYF
.,TRBV7-3,few,CASSPTGGGARTEAFF
TRBD1,TRBV6-6,few,CASSYPSGQAAYEQYF
TRBD1,TRBV9,.,CASSAGQVAYTEAFF
TRBD2,TRBV11-2,few,CASSFQREWNEQFF
.,TRBV5-1,.,CASSLESFHF
.,TRBV5-6,.,CASSVGRIYEQYF
TRBD1,TRBV24-1,.,CATSEPETGGDQPQHF
TRBD1,TRBV10-3,.,CAIRATDRDLNNEQFF
TRBD1,TRBV6-5,.,CASSLGQGIGGYTF
.,TRBV6-1,.,CASSEALQPRSTIYF
TRBD1,TRBV5-1,.,CASSLGAGGNTEAFF
.,TRBV3-1/TRBV3-2,once,CASSQEWGTSIYGYTF
TRBD2,TRBV27,.,CASSLRSGLAGTVETQYF
TRBD1,TRBV5-6,.,CASSFRGTGNTGELFF
TRBD1,TRBV10-3,.,CAITSTGLGEAFF
TRBD2,TRBV12-5,.,CASAPSLEGGPDTGELFF
.,TRBV4-1,.,CASSQESGIGNTEAFF
.,TRBV5-4,few,CASSLAVGGGDIHEQYF
.,TRBV28,few,CASKLSGNQPQHF
.,TRBV6-5,.,CASRVGLTGELFF
.,TRBV5-6,.,CASSGQFQPQHF